This T cell receptor beta chain was profiled in a study of T-cell reconstitution after alpha-beta-depleted transplantation in children. Study-level results: Newly produced T cells mostly provided counts and TCRbeta diversity after one year, as hyperexpanded clones declined. Some patients' high day-60 TCRbeta diversity was attributed to recipient cells surviving conditioning. Two months or so post-transplant, alpha-beta T cells reportedly derived from several hundred expanded graft clones.

Unique molecular identifiers featured in how the TCRbeta library was prepared. MiXCR, applied by TCRdb to the PCR reads, yields one record per CDR3 protein. This sample yields hundreds of thousands of distinct CDR3 sequences, of which over 10% are seen a single time; 2.2% belongs to the top ten. The CDR3 is made up of 14 amino acids. The V gene's germline CDR1 is GTSNPN and CDR2 SVGIG (reference sequence). J gave up 5 bases and V 3 bases, and 9 bases lay outside the gene matches. In regard to this clonotype: Antigen: not known.

V gene TRBV30 combines with J gene TRBJ2-5; 7 nucleotides match TRBD1. The clonotype was recovered from a male patient younger than 18 who had a stem cell transplant for acute myeloid leukemia, so the T cells may come from the graft donor. Sequencing used PBMCs, mostly from graft donor cells, obtained 360 days after TCRalphabeta/CD19-depleted stem cell transplant. The CDR3 loop reads CAWRTGTAGETQYF. CDR3 DNA sequence: TGTGCCTGGAGAACCGGGACAGCCGGTGAGACCCAGTACTTC.